This T cell receptor (beta chain) was sequenced for a study of PD-1 blockade in classical Hodgkin lymphoma. Each and every patient relapsed after autologous stem cell transplantation, and patients got differing brentuximab vedotin exposure. Magnetic negative selection isolated CD8+ T cells from thawed PBMCs. The repertoire was sequenced with immunoSEQ multiplex PCR; TCRdb's copy has only in-frame clones and lacks some. The repertoire holds some 25,000 clones, with around 88% as singletons. Trimming removed 3 bases at V and 11 bases at J, with 7 bases between. From germline, CDR1 is MNHNS and CDR2 SASEGT. This CDR3 spans 10 amino acids.

This TCR derives from a human donor with classical Hodgkin lymphoma. The source was CD8+ T cells from blood, collected at baseline. The rearrangement links TRBV6-1 to TRBJ1-2; no clear D. The CDR3: CASSDLIYTF. The CDR3 nucleotides read TGTGCCAGCAGTGACTTGATTTACACCTTC.